This T cell receptor (beta chain) was profiled in a study of monozygotic twins with inflammatory bowel disease. Germline V gene data show CDR1 as DFQATT and CDR2 as SNEGSKA (reference sequence). The CDR3 runs 15 residues. TCRdb reprocessed the 5' RACE reads; each CDR3 protein has one entry and no DNA is given. This sample contains about 330,000 distinct CDR3 sequences. V is TRBV20-1 and J is TRBJ2-2; as DNA is missing, the TRBD2 call by TCRdb cannot be tested. The TCR was taken from a human donor with ulcerative colitis or Crohn's disease, or a healthy co-twin of an affected twin (not recorded which). The sequenced material came from blood. Here the CDR3 reads CSARTGLAGTGELFF.